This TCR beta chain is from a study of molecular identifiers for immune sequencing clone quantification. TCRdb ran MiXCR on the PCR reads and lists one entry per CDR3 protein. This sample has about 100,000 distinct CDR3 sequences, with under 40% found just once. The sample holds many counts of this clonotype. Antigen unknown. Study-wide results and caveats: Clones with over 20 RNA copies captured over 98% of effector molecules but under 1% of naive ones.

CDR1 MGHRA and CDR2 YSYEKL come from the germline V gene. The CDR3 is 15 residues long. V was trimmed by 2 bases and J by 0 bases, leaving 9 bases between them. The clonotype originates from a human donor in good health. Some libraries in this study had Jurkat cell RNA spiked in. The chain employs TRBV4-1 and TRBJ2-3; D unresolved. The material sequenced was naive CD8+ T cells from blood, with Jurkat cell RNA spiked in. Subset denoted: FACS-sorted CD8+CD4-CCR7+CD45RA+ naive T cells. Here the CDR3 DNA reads TGCGCCAGCAGCCAACCCATTGGAAGCACAGATACGCAGTATTTT. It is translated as CASSQPIGSTDTQYF.